These 11 T cell receptor beta chains were sequenced from one sample in a study of blood T cell repertoires in COVID-19. Sequenced by immunoSEQ multiplex PCR; TCRdb stores in-frame clones only, minus some. The top ten hold around 0.84% of the sample, which has approximately 300,000 clones, roughly 91% seen once. Sequencing input: peripheral blood. These TCRs come from a man aged 25-45 years with acute or convalescent COVID-19.

This chain connects TRBV6-5 to TRBJ1-3; a possible D gene is TRBD1 (5 bases). The CDR3 extends over 13 amino acids. Germline V gives CDR1 MNHEY, CDR2 SVGAGI. V was cut by 8 bases and J by 4 bases, with 12 bases left in between. The CDR3 bases are TGTGCCAGCTCCGGGGGGTCCGGAAACACCATATATTTT. Translating it yields CASSGGSGNTIYF.

The chain links TRBV2 to TRBJ1-1, with D possibly being TRBD1 (6 bases). The CDR3 is 15 residues long. Germline values: CDR1 SNHLY, CDR2 FYNNEI. The V and J ends lost 0 bases and 7 bases respectively, with 15 bases between them. CDR3 DNA sequence: TGTGCCAGCAGTGAAGCGCTTCAGGGGAAGGGTGAAGCTTTCTTT. Its protein product is CASSEALQGKGEAFF.

This clone was picked up a small number of times. V is TRBV18 and J is TRBJ1-2; 9 nucleotides line up with TRBD1. Germline V gene lookup returns CDR1 KGHSH and CDR2 LQKENI. This CDR3 has 18 amino acids. The V gene end was trimmed by 2 bases and the J gene end by 3 bases; junction bases not matched to a gene: 13. For the CDR3, the DNA is TGTGCCAGCTCACCAAACCGACCCGGACAGGGGAACTACTATGGCTACACCTTC. It yields the protein CASSPNRPGQGNYYGYTF.

This sequence joins TRBV7-3 and TRBJ1-1, with TRBD1 as a possible D gene (6 bases). The CDR3 totals 13 residues. Germline CDR1 and CDR2: SGHTA and FQGTGA. Between the trimmed V and J ends, which lost 3 bases and 1 base, there was a span of 6 bases. CDR3 loop: CASSLGANTEAFF. In DNA, the CDR3 is TGTGCCAGCAGCTTGGGGGCGAACACTGAAGCTTTCTTT.

As DNA, the CDR3 is TGTGCCAGCAGCTTGGAATGGACAGGGTTCGGAAACACCATATATTTT. Its translation: CASSLEWTGFGNTIYF. The chain recombines TRBV5-5 with TRBJ1-3; 8 bases match TRBD1. The germline V gene encodes CDR1 SGHKS and CDR2 YYEKEE (reference sequence). V shed 0 bases, J shed 4 bases, and the junction held 6 bases outside the gene matches. This CDR3 comprises 16 residues.

The chain combines TRBV12-5 with TRBJ2-1, with 8 bases matching TRBD1. V shed 6 bases, J shed 5 bases, and the junction held 18 bases outside the gene matches. The CDR3 has 18 residues. The germline V gene has CDR1 LGHNT and CDR2 FRNRAP. CDR3 region: CASGRTKITGGLHNEQFF. The CDR3, as DNA: TGTGCTAGTGGGCGAACAAAGATAACAGGGGGTCTACACAATGAGCAGTTCTTC.

The chain couples TRBV14 to TRBJ1-4; D ambiguous. The CDR3 has 16 residues. CDR1 is SGHDN, CDR2 FVKESK, per germline. V dropped 1 base and J dropped 3 bases, with 12 bases sitting between them. The CDR3 spells CASSQVTTPPNEKLFF. In nucleotides, the CDR3 is TGTGCCAGCAGCCAAGTCACTACACCTCCTAATGAAAAACTGTTTTTT.

The rearrangement joins TRBV6-2 or TRBV6-3 to TRBJ2-7; a weak D match, TRBD2 (6 bases). The CDR3 loop spans 14 amino acids. Trimming removed 2 bases at V and 5 bases at J, with 13 bases between. Germline-derived CDR1 and CDR2 are MNHEY and SVGEGT. This CDR3 reads CASSYRDWLDEQYF. CDR3 coding DNA: TGTGCCAGCAGTTACCGGGACTGGCTCGACGAGCAGTACTTC.

The V call is TRBV3-1 (or the pseudogene TRBV3-2), the J call TRBJ1-5; tentatively, D is TRBD1 (6 bases). The ends were cut back, 3 bases at V and 6 bases at J, with 9 bases in the middle. Germline V lookup: CDR1 LGHDT, CDR2 YNNKEL (reference sequence). CDR3 size: 13 residues. The CDR3 loop is CASSHQGSQPQHF. The CDR3 DNA reads TGTGCCAGCAGCCATCAGGGGAGTCAGCCCCAGCATTTT.

This clone was counted only a few times. The rearrangement uses TRBV24-1 and TRBJ1-1; 7 bases line up with TRBD1. Unmatched junction bases numbered 12, after V lost 1 base and J lost 8 bases. This CDR3 has 16 amino acids. Germline CDR1 reads KGHDR; CDR2 reads SFDVKD. As DNA, the CDR3 is TGTGCCACCAGTGATTTCCCGACAGGGTCACCCCCAGAAGCTTTCTTT. Translating it yields CATSDFPTGSPPEAFF.

The chain recombines TRBV18 with TRBJ2-1, with 8 positions matching TRBD2. J gave up 1 base and V 1 base, and 0 bases lay outside the gene matches. The CDR3 consists of 15 residues. The germline CDR1 and CDR2 sequences are KGHSH and LQKENI. CDR3 region: CASSPLAGSYNEQFF. The CDR3 region has the DNA TGTGCCAGCTCACCACTAGCGGGATCCTACAATGAGCAGTTCTTC.